These 29 T cell receptor beta chains were sequenced from one sample in a study of a mutant IDH1 vaccine in newly diagnosed glioma (TCRdb year 2021). Their cognate antigens are unknown. Library preparation employed the immunoSEQ multiplex PCR assay. The table comes from immuneACCESS by way of TCRdb, which keeps in-frame sequences with V and J called. Part of the clones is missing from these tables; in studies checked, under half for an unresolved V gene and the rest for unknown reasons. This sample holds over 60,000 clones; roughly 80% were observed only once. About 4.9% of the sample is taken by the ten largest. The time point tag for this specimen amounts to: week 35, safety follow-up. A 20-mer mutant IDH1 peptide at 300 micrograms in Montanide made up each vaccine dose, which was injected subcutaneously together with topical imiquimod. The sequencing used PBMCs, collected from a glioma patient whose treatment included an IDH1 peptide vaccine. These TCRs come from a man aged 35 to 55 with glioma.

This clone occurred a few times. This sequence joins TRBV19 and TRBJ2-4; the D is unclear. Trimming shortened V by 6 bases and J by 0 bases, and 6 bases separated the two germline ends. The germline V gene has CDR1 LNHDA and CDR2 SQIVND (reference sequence). The CDR3 has 13 amino acids. The CDR3 is CASRTVAKNIQYF. The DNA for the CDR3 is TGTGCCAGTAGAACAGTAGCCAAAAACATTCAGTACTTC. Combining the CDR3 with reference TRBV19 and TRBJ2-4 gives the whole variable domain DGGITQSPKYLFRKEGQNVTLSCEQNLNHDAMYWYRQDPGQGLRLIYYSQIVNDFQKGDIAEGYSVSREKKESFPLTVTSAQKNPTAFYLCASRTVAKNIQYFGAGTRLSVL.

The chain links TRBV19 to TRBJ2-2, with unresolved D. The CDR3 sequence is 12 residues long. V was pared by 9 bases and J by 7 bases, with 12 bases between. Looked up from germline, CDR1 is LNHDA and CDR2 is SQIVND (reference sequence). CDR3 DNA: TGTGCCAGCGCCCTTCGCGTCGGGGAGCTGTTTTTT. This sequence encodes CASALRVGELFF.

V gene TRBV6-6 combines with J gene TRBJ1-5; TRBD1 might be the D (6 bases). This CDR3 has 14 residues. Looked up from germline, CDR1 is MNHNY and CDR2 is SVGAGI (reference sequence). The V end lost 8 bases, the J end lost 8 bases, and 19 bases lay between the germline ends. CDR3 loop: CASSVTGLIEPQHF. The CDR3 coding sequence is TGTGCCAGCTCCGTAACAGGGCTGATAGAGCCCCAGCATTTT.

The chain carries TRBV7-2 and TRBJ1-4; 7 positions agree with TRBD1. Germline values: CDR1 SGHTA, CDR2 FQGNSA. CDR3 length equals 15 residues. Trimming removed 7 bases from V and 4 bases from J; junction bases left unmatched: 9. CDR3 residues: CASTLGTAINEKLFF. CDR3 DNA sequence: TGTGCCAGCACCCTGGGGACAGCGATTAATGAAAAACTGTTTTTT.

The chain couples TRBV30 to TRBJ2-7, with a possible D match to TRBD1 (6 bases). Trimming removed 0 bases at V and 11 bases at J, with 17 bases between. CDR1 and CDR2 (germline): GTSNPN, SVGIG (reference sequence). The CDR3 has 13 residues. CDR3 residues: CAWSVAGVQTEYF. The CDR3 DNA follows: TGTGCCTGGAGTGTAGCAGGGGTCCAAACGGAGTACTTC.

The gene calls are TRBV2 and TRBJ2-7, with 9 nucleotides matching TRBD1. The germline gives CDR1 SNHLY, CDR2 FYNNEI. V was clipped by 5 bases and J by 2 bases; unmatched bases: 7. The CDR3 has 15 residues. CDR3 residues: CASSSGQGVAYEQYF. The CDR3 nucleotides read TGTGCCAGCAGTTCGGGACAGGGTGTGGCCTACGAGCAGTACTTC.

The chain joins TRBV6-6 to TRBJ2-5; 11 positions match TRBD2. CDR1 and CDR2 from the germline V gene are MNHNY and SVGAGI (reference sequence). The CDR3 extends over 16 amino acids. The ends lost 5 bases at V and 1 base at J; junction bases unmatched: 6. The CDR3 coding sequence is TGTGCCAGCAGTCCTAGACTAGCGGGAACCCAAGAGACCCAGTACTTC. This gives the protein CASSPRLAGTQETQYF.

The chain's CDR3 is CAWRSGRVDNSPLHF. The CDR3 nucleotides are TGTGCCTGGAGATCGGGGCGTGTGGATAATTCACCCCTCCACTTT. The gene calls are TRBV30 and TRBJ1-6; tentative D call: TRBD1 (5 bases). The CDR3 runs 15 residues. Trimming shortened V by 3 bases and J by 5 bases, and 14 bases separated the two germline ends. CDR1 and CDR2 from the germline V gene are GTSNPN and SVGIG (reference sequence).

The chain combines TRBV6-5 with TRBJ2-5; 11 bases are shared with TRBD2. The CDR3 is 15 amino acids. CDR1 MNHEY and CDR2 SVGAGI come from the germline V gene. Trimming at V came to 5 bases and at J to 4 bases, leaving 6 bases not matched to a gene. Here the CDR3 reads CASSVTSGVSETQYF. The CDR3, as DNA: TGTGCCAGCAGTGTGACTAGCGGGGTTTCAGAGACCCAGTACTTC.

The rearrangement links TRBV7-8 to TRBJ2-1; 8 bases are shared with TRBD2. Germline CDR1 SGHVS, CDR2 FQNEAQ. CDR3 length: 17 amino acids. V lost 2 bases to trimming and J lost 0 bases; unmatched junction nucleotides: 6. The CDR3 DNA follows: TGTGCCAGCAGCTTATCAAGCGGGAGCAGCTCCTACAATGAGCAGTTCTTC. Amino acids: CASSLSSGSSSYNEQFF.

The chain carries TRBV13 and TRBJ2-3, with 8 bases aligning to TRBD2. The CDR3 spans 16 residues. The trim removed 4 bases at V and 6 bases at J, leaving 12 bases unmatched. Germline CDR1 PRHDT, CDR2 FYEKMQ (reference sequence). CDR3 in amino acids: CASSSPLSGSADTQYF. DNA for the CDR3: TGTGCCAGCAGCTCCCCGTTGAGCGGGAGCGCCGATACGCAGTATTTT.

The genes are TRBV9 and TRBJ1-2, with D maybe TRBD1 (6 bases). The CDR3 is made up of 16 amino acids. V lost 3 bases to trimming and J lost 6 bases, with 21 bases between them. Germline-derived CDR1 and CDR2 are SGDLS and YYNGEE. CDR3 protein: CASSADGGLQGHGYTF. The CDR3 DNA is TGTGCCAGCAGCGCCGATGGGGGTCTACAGGGACATGGCTACACCTTC.

The chain links TRBV5-1 to TRBJ2-7; 10 nucleotides match TRBD1. The trim removed 2 bases at V and 2 bases at J, leaving 4 bases unmatched. Germline-derived CDR1 and CDR2 are SGHRS and YFSETQ. There are 15 residues in the CDR3. The CDR3 is CASSLGQGGPYEQYF. As DNA, the CDR3 is TGCGCCAGCAGCTTAGGACAGGGGGGTCCCTACGAGCAGTACTTC.

This rearrangement joins TRBV9 to TRBJ2-7; 9 nucleotides agree with TRBD1. Germline values: CDR1 SGDLS, CDR2 YYNGEE. The CDR3 consists of 15 residues. Unmatched junction bases numbered 9, after V lost 3 bases and J lost 5 bases. CDR3 DNA sequence: TGTGCCAGCAGCGAAGACCCGGGACAGGGCGACGAGCAGTACTTC. It codes for CASSEDPGQGDEQYF.

V is TRBV28 and J is TRBJ1-2; 8 nucleotides line up with TRBD1. CDR1 is MDHEN and CDR2 is SYDVKM in the germline V gene. The CDR3 is 14 amino acids. The ends lost 5 bases at V and 4 bases at J; junction bases unmatched: 6. The CDR3 DNA reads TGTGCCAGCAGTGACGGACAGGGAGGCTATGGCTACACCTTC. Protein sequence: CASSDGQGGYGYTF.

CDR3 residues: CASSYSGRQFF. The CDR3 bases are TGTGCCAGCAGTTACTCCGGACGGCAGTTCTTC. The chain employs TRBV6-5 and TRBJ2-1; D uncertain. The CDR3 is 11 amino acids. Trimming removed 0 bases at V and 12 bases at J, with 6 bases between. Germline V gives CDR1 MNHEY, CDR2 SVGAGI.

V usage is TRBV28 and J usage is TRBJ2-1; TRBD2 agrees at 15 bases. V lost 5 bases to trimming and J lost 14 bases; unmatched junction nucleotides: 10. Looked up from germline, CDR1 is MDHEN and CDR2 is SYDVKM. The CDR3 has 15 residues. CDR3 bases: TGTGCCAGCAGTCCCGGGACTAGCGGGAGGATCAGGGAGTTCTTC. This encodes CASSPGTSGRIREFF. Combining the CDR3 with reference TRBV28 and TRBJ2-1 gives the whole variable domain DVKVTQSSRYLVKRTGEKVFLECVQDMDHENMFWYRQDPGLGLRLIYFSYDVKMKEKGDIPEGYSVSREKKERFSLILESASTNQTSMYLCASSPGTSGRIREFFGPGTRLTVL.

The rearrangement joins TRBV19 to TRBJ2-1, with D possibly TRBD2 on 5 matching bases. V was cut by 3 bases and J by 3 bases, with 12 bases left in between. Germline loops: CDR1 LNHDA, CDR2 SQIVND (reference sequence). The CDR3 covers 15 residues. The CDR3: CASSILSAGYNEQFF. Written as DNA, the CDR3 is TGTGCCAGTAGTATCTTATCTGCGGGCTACAATGAGCAGTTCTTC. Full variable domain (outside the CDR3, taken from reference TRBV19 and TRBJ2-1): DGGITQSPKYLFRKEGQNVTLSCEQNLNHDAMYWYRQDPGQGLRLIYYSQIVNDFQKGDIAEGYSVSREKKESFPLTVTSAQKNPTAFYLCASSILSAGYNEQFFGPGTRLTVL.

The V gene is TRBV11-2, the J gene TRBJ1-2; no clear D gene. Germline CDR1 SGHAT, CDR2 FQNNGV. The CDR3 is 14 amino acids. V was clipped by 0 bases and J by 5 bases, with 10 bases between them. CDR3 loop: CASSLEARRYGYTF. CDR3 nucleotides: TGTGCCAGCAGCTTAGAGGCCAGGAGGTATGGCTACACCTTC.

The chain carries TRBV4-3 and TRBJ1-2, with no clear D. The CDR3 length is 12 residues. V was shortened by 4 bases and J by 8 bases, with 11 bases between the two germline ends. The germline CDR1 and CDR2 sequences are LGHNA and YSLEER. CDR3 region: CASSLLALGYTF. The CDR3 bases are TGCGCCAGCAGCCTATTGGCTCTGGGCTACACCTTC.

V and J are TRBV19 and TRBJ1-2; unclear D gene. The V end was cut by 5 bases, the J end by 4 bases, with 11 bases between. CDR3 size: 13 residues. Per germline, CDR1 LNHDA and CDR2 SQIVND (reference sequence). The CDR3 sequence: CASSGLTAYGYTF. CDR3 nucleotides: TGTGCCAGTAGTGGACTGACCGCCTATGGCTACACCTTC.

The chain combines TRBV25-1 with TRBJ2-7; 11 nucleotides align to TRBD1. There are 15 residues in the CDR3. From germline, CDR1 is MGHDK and CDR2 SYGVNS. Losses at the gene ends were 0 bases for V and 5 bases for J; bases not matched to a gene: 3. The CDR3 coding sequence is TGTGCCAGCAGTGAATATATGGGACAGGGGGACGAGCAGTACTTC. This encodes CASSEYMGQGDEQYF.

The V and J genes are TRBV5-1 and TRBJ2-5; D gene ambiguous. Trimming stripped 6 bases from V and 5 bases from J, with 17 bases between. The germline V gene encodes CDR1 SGHRS and CDR2 YFSETQ. This CDR3 comprises 14 residues. CDR3 in DNA: TGCGCCAGCAATTTTAATGGGTTTGGCGAGACCCAGTACTTC. This codes for CASNFNGFGETQYF.

This clone was recorded only once. This rearrangement joins TRBV25-1 to TRBJ1-3; D unclear. The CDR3 has 9 amino acids. Per germline, CDR1 MGHDK and CDR2 SYGVNS. With 3 bases removed from V and 15 bases from J, the gap between germline ends came to 6 bases. CDR3 sequence reads: CASSEGRYF. The CDR3 DNA sequence: TGTGCCAGCAGTGAGGGGAGATATTTT. The full variable domain, rest sourced from reference TRBV25-1 and TRBJ1-3, is EADIYQTPRYLVIGTGKKITLECSQTMGHDKMYWYQQDPGMELHLIHYSYGVNSTEKGDLSSESTVSRIRTEHFPLTLESARPSHTSQYLCASSEGRYFGEGSWLTVV.

This clone was picked up a small number of times. The gene calls are TRBV4-1 and TRBJ1-2; 8 bases agree with TRBD1. Germline CDR1 and CDR2: MGHRA and YSYEKL. V gave up 0 bases and J gave up 4 bases; unmatched junction bases: 4. The CDR3 runs to 15 residues. The DNA for the CDR3 is TGCGCCAGCAGCCAAGACCCAGGGACAGGCTATGGCTACACCTTC. This codes for CASSQDPGTGYGYTF.

This chain joins TRBV12-5 and TRBJ2-7; 10 bases agree with TRBD1. The CDR3 has 13 residues. With V trimmed by 8 bases and J by 5 bases, 6 bases remained unmatched. Germline CDR1 reads LGHNT; CDR2 reads FRNRAP. CDR3 protein: CASRQGAWNEQYF. The CDR3 coding sequence is TGTGCTAGTAGACAGGGGGCTTGGAACGAGCAGTACTTC.

The CDR3 DNA follows: TGTGCCAGCTCACCCTCCCCTGGGGGGCAAGAGACCCAGTACTTC. Translated, it gives CASSPSPGGQETQYF. The V call is TRBV18, the J call TRBJ2-5, with D perhaps TRBD2 (6 bases). CDR1 KGHSH and CDR2 LQKENI come from the germline V gene. This CDR3 contains 15 residues. V dropped 3 bases and J dropped 2 bases, with 13 bases sitting between them.

V is TRBV6-6 and J is TRBJ2-5; TRBD1 or TRBD2 may be the D gene (6 bases each). The last part of the DNA fits TRBJ2-7 better; the J call may be wrong. Germline CDR1 MNHNY, CDR2 SVGAGI (reference sequence). This CDR3 is 13 amino acids long. The CDR3 loop reads CASARGQSYEQYF. The CDR3 DNA follows: TGTGCCAGCGCACGGGGGCAATCCTACGAGCAGTACTTC.

In its sample, this clone was seen once. The chain is built from TRBV27 and TRBJ2-2; the match to TRBD1 covers 8 bases. The trim removed 0 bases at V and 7 bases at J, leaving 4 bases unmatched. CDR1 is MNHEY, CDR2 SMNVEV, per germline (reference sequence). The CDR3 runs to 15 residues. The CDR3 DNA reads TGTGCCAGCAGTTTATCGTGGACAGGGTTCGGGGAGCTGTTTTTT. Translation: CASSLSWTGFGELFF.